Below are 7 T cell receptor beta chains sequenced from a single sample in a study of T-cell memory formation after mild COVID-19. TCRdb passed the 5' RACE reads through MiXCR, listing each CDR3 protein once. The repertoire has 140,000 to 150,000 distinct CDR3 sequences, around 27% of them found once; the top ten carry 24%. The sequenced sample was PBMCs or a T cell subset sorted from them (not recorded which). These receptors all come from an adult woman who had mild COVID-19 (a few samples of this study predate the infection). Cell type and time point are not known.

This clonotype qualifies as medium-sized. J is TRBJ2-7 and V is TRBV11-2; 9 bases fit TRBD2. J gave up 5 bases and V 4 bases, and 9 bases lay outside the gene matches. This CDR3 is built from 15 residues. Germline V gene lookup returns CDR1 SGHAT and CDR2 FQNNGV. DNA of the CDR3: TGTGCCAGCAGCTCACCTATAGCGGGAGTCCACGAGCAGTACTTC. Translation: CASSSPIAGVHEQYF.

The chain joins TRBV13 to TRBJ2-6, with D possibly being TRBD1 (6 bases). Per the germline V gene, CDR1 is PRHDT and CDR2 is FYEKMQ (reference sequence). The CDR3 is 18 amino acids. V was cut by 5 bases and J by 1 base, with 18 bases left in between. CDR3 protein: CASSPADSATSGANVLTF. The CDR3 nucleotides read TGTGCCAGCAGCCCAGCGGACAGCGCAACTTCTGGGGCCAACGTCCTGACTTTC.

This clonotype was counted only a few times. The chain uses TRBV4-1 and TRBJ2-7, with 8 bases aligning to TRBD1. The CDR3 covers 15 residues. The trim removed 3 bases at V and 5 bases at J, leaving 9 bases unmatched. In germline, CDR1 is MGHRA, CDR2 YSYEKL. The CDR3 sequence: CASSQGAGTGNEQYF. The CDR3 region has the DNA TGCGCCAGCAGCCAGGGGGCCGGGACAGGTAACGAGCAGTACTTC.

This clonotype turned up a few times. J is TRBJ1-4 and V is TRBV7-9, with 9 bases fitting TRBD1. Germline V lookup: CDR1 SEHNR, CDR2 FQNEAQ (reference sequence). The ends lost 5 bases at V and 6 bases at J; junction bases unmatched: 10. The CDR3 runs 16 residues. The DNA of the CDR3 is TGTGCCAGCAGCCCGCGTGACAGGGGGAGTGATGAAAAACTGTTTTTT. Translation: CASSPRDRGSDEKLFF.

The chain recombines TRBV25-1 with TRBJ2-7; no reliable D call. CDR1 is MGHDK and CDR2 is SYGVNS in the germline V gene. The CDR3 totals 14 residues. The V and J ends lost 3 bases and 0 bases respectively, with 9 bases between them. The chain's CDR3 is CASSDRTYSYEQYF. In DNA, the CDR3 is TGTGCCAGCAGTGATCGGACCTACTCCTACGAGCAGTACTTC.

The chain has TRBV2 and TRBJ1-2; TRBD1 is a possible D gene (5 bases). V lost 4 bases to trimming and J lost 3 bases, with 12 bases between them. The CDR3 contains 14 residues. Germline V lookup: CDR1 SNHLY, CDR2 FYNNEI. The CDR3: CASSGSQGHYGYTF. DNA for the CDR3: TGTGCCAGCAGTGGTTCTCAGGGCCACTATGGCTACACCTTC.

J is TRBJ1-1 and V is TRBV15; D gene ambiguous. The V end lost 1 base, the J end lost 0 bases, and 3 bases lay between the germline ends. The CDR3 spans 13 residues. In germline, CDR1 is LNHNV, CDR2 YYDKDF (reference sequence). The CDR3 region has the DNA TGTGCCACCAGCAGAGTTATGAACACTGAAGCTTTCTTT. This gives the protein CATSRVMNTEAFF.